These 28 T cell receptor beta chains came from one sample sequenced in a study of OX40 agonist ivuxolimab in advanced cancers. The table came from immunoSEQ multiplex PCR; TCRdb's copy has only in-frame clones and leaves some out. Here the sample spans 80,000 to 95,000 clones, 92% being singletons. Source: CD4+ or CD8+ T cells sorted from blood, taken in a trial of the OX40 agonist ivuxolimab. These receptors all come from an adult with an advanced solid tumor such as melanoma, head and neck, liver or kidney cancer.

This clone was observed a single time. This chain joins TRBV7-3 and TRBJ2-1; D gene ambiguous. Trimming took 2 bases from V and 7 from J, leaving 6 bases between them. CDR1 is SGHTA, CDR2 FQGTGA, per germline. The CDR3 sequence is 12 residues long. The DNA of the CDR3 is TGTGCCAGCAGCTTAGTCGGGAATGAGCAGTTCTTC. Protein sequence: CASSLVGNEQFF.

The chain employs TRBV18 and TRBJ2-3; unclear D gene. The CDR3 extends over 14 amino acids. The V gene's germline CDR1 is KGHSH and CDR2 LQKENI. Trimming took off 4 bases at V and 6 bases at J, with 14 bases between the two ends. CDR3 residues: CASSLLTVTDTQYF. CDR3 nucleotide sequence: TGTGCCAGCTCACTTCTCACAGTCACCGATACGCAGTATTTT.

CDR3 in DNA: TGTGCCTGGAACCAACCGACAGGGGATGAAAAACTGTTTTTT. This codes for CAWNQPTGDEKLFF. This chain joins TRBV30 and TRBJ1-4; TRBD1 matches at 8 bases. CDR3 size: 14 residues. The junction had 7 bases not matched to a gene; V was cut back by 4 bases and J by 6 bases. The germline gives CDR1 GTSNPN, CDR2 SVGIG (reference sequence). Based on the CDR3 plus reference TRBV30 and TRBJ1-4, the full variable domain is SQTIHQWPATLVQPVGSPLSLECTVEGTSNPNLYWYRQAAGRGLQLLFYSVGIGQISSEVPQNLSASRPQDRQFILSSKKLLLSDSGFYLCAWNQPTGDEKLFFGSGTQLSVL.

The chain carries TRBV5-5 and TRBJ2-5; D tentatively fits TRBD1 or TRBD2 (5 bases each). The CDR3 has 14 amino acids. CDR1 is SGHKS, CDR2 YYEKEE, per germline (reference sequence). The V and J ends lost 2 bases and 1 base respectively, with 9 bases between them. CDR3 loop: CASSLTGRQETQYF. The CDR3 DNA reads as TGTGCCAGCAGCTTAACGGGGCGCCAAGAGACCCAGTACTTC.

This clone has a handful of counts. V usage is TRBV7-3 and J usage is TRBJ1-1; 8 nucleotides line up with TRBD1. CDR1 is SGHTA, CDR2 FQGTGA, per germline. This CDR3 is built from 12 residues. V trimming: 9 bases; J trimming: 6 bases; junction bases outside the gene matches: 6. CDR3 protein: CASGTGDSEAFF. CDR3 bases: TGTGCCAGTGGGACAGGTGATTCTGAAGCTTTCTTT.

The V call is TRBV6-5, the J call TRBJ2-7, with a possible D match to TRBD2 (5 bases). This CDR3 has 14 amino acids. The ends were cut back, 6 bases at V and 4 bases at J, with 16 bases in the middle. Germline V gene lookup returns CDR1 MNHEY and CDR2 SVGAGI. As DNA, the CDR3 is TGTGCCAGCAGCCCCGGGATTAAAATTTACGAGCAGTACTTC. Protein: CASSPGIKIYEQYF.

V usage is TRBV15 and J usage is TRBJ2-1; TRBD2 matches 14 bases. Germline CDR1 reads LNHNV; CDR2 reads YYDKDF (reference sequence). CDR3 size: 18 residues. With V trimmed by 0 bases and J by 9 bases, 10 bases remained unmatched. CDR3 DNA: TGTGCCACCAGCAGAGATCTGCCGGGACTAGCGGGAGATAGTGAGCAGTTCTTC. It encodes CATSRDLPGLAGDSEQFF. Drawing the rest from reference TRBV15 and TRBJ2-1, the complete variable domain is DAMVIQNPRYQVTQFGKPVTLSCSQTLNHNVMYWYQQKSSQAPKLLFHYYDKDFNNEADTPDNFQSRRPNTSFCFLDIRSPGLGDTAMYLCATSRDLPGLAGDSEQFFGPGTRLTVL.

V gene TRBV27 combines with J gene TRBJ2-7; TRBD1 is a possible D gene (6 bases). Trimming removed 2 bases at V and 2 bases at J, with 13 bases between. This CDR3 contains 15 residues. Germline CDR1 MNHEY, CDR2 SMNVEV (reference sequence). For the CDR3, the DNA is TGTGCCAGCAGTTTAATGGGGGCGACAGCCTACGAGCAGTACTTC. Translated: CASSLMGATAYEQYF.

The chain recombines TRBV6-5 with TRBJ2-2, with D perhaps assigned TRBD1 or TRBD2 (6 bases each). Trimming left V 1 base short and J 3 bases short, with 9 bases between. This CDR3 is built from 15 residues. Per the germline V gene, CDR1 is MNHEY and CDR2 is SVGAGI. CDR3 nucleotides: TGTGCCAGCAGTTACTGGGGGGCGGACACCGGGGAGCTGTTTTTT. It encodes CASSYWGADTGELFF.

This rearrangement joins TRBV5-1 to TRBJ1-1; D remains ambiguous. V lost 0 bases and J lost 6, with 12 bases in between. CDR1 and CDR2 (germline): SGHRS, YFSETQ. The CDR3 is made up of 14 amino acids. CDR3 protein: CASSLVVGRAEAFF. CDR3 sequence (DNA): TGCGCCAGCAGCTTGGTGGTGGGTAGGGCTGAAGCTTTCTTT.

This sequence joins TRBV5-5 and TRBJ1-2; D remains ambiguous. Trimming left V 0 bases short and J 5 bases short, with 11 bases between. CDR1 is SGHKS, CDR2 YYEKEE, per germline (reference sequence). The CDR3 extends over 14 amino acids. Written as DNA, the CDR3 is TGTGCCAGCAGCTTGGGCACGTCGGGATATGGCTACACCTTC. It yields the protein CASSLGTSGYGYTF.

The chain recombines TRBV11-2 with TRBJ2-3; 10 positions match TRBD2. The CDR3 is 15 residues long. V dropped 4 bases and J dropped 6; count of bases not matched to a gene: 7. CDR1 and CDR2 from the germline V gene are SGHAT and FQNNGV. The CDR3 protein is CASSSRSGGQDTQYF. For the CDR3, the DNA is TGTGCCAGCAGCTCCCGTAGCGGGGGGCAGGATACGCAGTATTTT. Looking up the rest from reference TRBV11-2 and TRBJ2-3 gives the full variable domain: EAGVAQSPRYKIIEKRQSVAFWCNPISGHATLYWYQQILGQGPKLLIQFQNNGVVDDSQLPKDRFSAERLKGVDSTLKIQPAKLEDSAVYLCASSSRSGGQDTQYFGPGTRLTVL.

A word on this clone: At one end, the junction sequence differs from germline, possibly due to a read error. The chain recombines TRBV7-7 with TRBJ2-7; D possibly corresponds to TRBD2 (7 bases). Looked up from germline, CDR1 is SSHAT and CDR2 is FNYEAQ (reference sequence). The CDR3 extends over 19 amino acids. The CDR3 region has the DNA TGTGCTAGCAGCTTTTACCGCGGGGGCGTGGAGAGGACCTCCTACGAGCAGTACTTC. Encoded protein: CASSFYRGGVERTSYEQYF.

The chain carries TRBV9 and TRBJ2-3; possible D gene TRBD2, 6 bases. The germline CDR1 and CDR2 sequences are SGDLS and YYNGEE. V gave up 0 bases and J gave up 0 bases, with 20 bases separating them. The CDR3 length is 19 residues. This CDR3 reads CASSVVPLAPIPSTDTQYF. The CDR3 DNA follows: TGTGCCAGCAGCGTAGTTCCACTAGCTCCTATTCCTAGCACAGATACGCAGTATTTT.

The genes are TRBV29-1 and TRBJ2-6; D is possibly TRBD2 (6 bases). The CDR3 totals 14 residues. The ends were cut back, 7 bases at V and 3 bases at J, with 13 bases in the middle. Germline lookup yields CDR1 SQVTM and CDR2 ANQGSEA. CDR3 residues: CSASGTGGANVLTF. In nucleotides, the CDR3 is TGCAGCGCGTCAGGGACTGGTGGGGCCAACGTCCTGACTTTC.

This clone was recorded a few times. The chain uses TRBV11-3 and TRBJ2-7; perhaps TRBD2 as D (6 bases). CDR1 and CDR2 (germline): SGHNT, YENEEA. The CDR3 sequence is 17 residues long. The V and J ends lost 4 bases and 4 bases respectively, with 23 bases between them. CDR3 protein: CASSWRAGKSTPYEQYF. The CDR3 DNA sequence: TGTGCCAGCAGCTGGCGGGCGGGGAAGTCGACCCCTTACGAGCAGTACTTC. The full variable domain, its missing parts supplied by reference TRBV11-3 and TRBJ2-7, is EAGVVQSPRYKIIEKKQPVAFWCNPISGHNTLYWYLQNLGQGPELLIRYENEEAVDDSQLPKDRFSAERLKGVDSTLKIQPAELGDSAVYLCASSWRAGKSTPYEQYFGPGTRLTVT.

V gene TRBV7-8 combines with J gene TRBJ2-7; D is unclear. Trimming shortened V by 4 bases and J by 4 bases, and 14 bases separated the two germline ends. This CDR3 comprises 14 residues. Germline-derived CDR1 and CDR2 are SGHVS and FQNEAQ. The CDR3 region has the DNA TGTGCCAGCAGCTCCTACACCGCAGAATACGAGCAGTACTTC. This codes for CASSSYTAEYEQYF.

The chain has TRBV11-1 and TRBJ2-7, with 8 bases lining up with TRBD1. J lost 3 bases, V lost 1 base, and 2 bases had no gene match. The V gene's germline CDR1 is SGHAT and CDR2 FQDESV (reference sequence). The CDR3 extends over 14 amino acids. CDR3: CASSLEQGVYEQYF. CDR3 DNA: TGTGCCAGCAGCTTAGAACAGGGGGTCTACGAGCAGTACTTC.

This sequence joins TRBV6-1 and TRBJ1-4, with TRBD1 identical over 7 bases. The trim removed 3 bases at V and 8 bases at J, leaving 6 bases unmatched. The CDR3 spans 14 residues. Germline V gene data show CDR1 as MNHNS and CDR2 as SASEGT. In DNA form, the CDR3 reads TGTGCCAGCAGTGAGACAGGGCTCTTGGAAAAACTGTTTTTT. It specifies CASSETGLLEKLFF.

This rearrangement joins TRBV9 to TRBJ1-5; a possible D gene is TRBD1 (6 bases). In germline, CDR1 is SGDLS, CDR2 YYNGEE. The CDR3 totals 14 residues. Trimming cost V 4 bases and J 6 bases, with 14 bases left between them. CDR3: CASSPGVQAQPQHF. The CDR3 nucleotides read TGTGCCAGCAGCCCAGGGGTCCAGGCTCAGCCCCAGCATTTT.

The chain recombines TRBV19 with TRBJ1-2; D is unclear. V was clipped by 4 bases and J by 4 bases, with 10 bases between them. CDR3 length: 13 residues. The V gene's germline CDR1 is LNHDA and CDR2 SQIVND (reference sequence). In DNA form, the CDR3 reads TGTGCCAGTAGTAACGTTCCGCTCTATGGCTACACCTTC. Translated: CASSNVPLYGYTF.

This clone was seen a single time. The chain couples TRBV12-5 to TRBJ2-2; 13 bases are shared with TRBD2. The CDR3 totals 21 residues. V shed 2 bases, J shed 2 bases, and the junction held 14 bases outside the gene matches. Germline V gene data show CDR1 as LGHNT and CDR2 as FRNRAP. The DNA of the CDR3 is TGTGCTAGTGGTTTGCTTAACCCCGGGACTAGCGGGGCGCGTAACACCGGGGAGCTGTTTTTT. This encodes CASGLLNPGTSGARNTGELFF.

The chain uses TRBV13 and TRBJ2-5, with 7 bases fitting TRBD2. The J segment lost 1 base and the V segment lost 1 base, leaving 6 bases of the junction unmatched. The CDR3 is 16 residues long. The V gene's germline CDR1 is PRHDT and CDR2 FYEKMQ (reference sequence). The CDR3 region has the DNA TGTGCCAGCAGCTTAGTCGGGGGAGGGCCCCAAGAGACCCAGTACTTC. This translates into CASSLVGGGPQETQYF.

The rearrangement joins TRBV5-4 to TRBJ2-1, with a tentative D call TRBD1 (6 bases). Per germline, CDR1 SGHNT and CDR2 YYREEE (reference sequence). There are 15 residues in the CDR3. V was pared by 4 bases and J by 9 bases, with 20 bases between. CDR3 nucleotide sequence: TGTGCCAGCAGCACTCCTCAAGGGAAGGACAGTGAGCAGTTCTTC. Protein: CASSTPQGKDSEQFF.

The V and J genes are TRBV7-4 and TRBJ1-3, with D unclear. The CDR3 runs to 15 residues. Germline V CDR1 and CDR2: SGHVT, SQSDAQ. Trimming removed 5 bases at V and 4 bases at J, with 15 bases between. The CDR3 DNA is TGTGCCAGCAGCCCGAGGACGGGCCCGGGAAACACCATATATTTT. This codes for CASSPRTGPGNTIYF.

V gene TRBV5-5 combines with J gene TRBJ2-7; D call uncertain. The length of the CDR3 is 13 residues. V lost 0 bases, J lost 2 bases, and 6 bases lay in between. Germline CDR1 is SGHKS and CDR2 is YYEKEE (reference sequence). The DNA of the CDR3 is TGTGCCAGCAGCTTGGAACTAACCTACGAGCAGTACTTC. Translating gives CASSLELTYEQYF.

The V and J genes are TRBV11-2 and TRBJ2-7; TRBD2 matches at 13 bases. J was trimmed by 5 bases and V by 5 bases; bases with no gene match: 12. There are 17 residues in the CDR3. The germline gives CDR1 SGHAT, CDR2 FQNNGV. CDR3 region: CASSPGRGTSGTHEQYF. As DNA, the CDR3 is TGTGCCAGCAGCCCAGGTCGCGGGACTAGCGGGACCCACGAGCAGTACTTC.

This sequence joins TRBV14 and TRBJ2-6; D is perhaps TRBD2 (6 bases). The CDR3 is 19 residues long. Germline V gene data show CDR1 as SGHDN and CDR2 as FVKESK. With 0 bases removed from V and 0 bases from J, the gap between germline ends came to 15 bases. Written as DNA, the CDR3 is TGTGCCAGCAGCCAAGATCTTGGGACTGGTGTCTCTGGGGCCAACGTCCTGACTTTC. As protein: CASSQDLGTGVSGANVLTF.